This is a list of T cell receptor beta chains from one sample in a study of shared clonotypes between healthy human individuals. Sequencing used immunoSEQ multiplex PCR; TCRdb keeps in-frame clones, though not all of them. Here the sample spans roughly 2.4 million clones, 90% to 97% being singletons. The material sequenced was naive CD4+ T cells sorted from blood. The receptors shown here come from a man aged 18 to 29 in good health. CDR3s include the opening cysteine and the closing phenylalanine or tryptophan. A D gene is named only where the DNA matches it firmly. Clone size is stated in some rows and not others, as once, few, many or a class when expanded.

v_gene: TRBV5-6; d_gene: -; j_gene: TRBJ1-4; abundance: -; CDR3nt: TGTGCCAGCAGCTTGTTGAAGGGATCGGAAAAACTGTTTTTT; CDR3aa: CASSLLKGSEKLFF
v_gene: TRBV28; d_gene: -; j_gene: TRBJ1-3; abundance: once; CDR3nt: TGTGCCAGCAGTTTATTGAAACTTGGGCCTAGAAACACCATATATTTT; CDR3aa: CASSLLKLGPRNTIYF
v_gene: TRBV19; d_gene: -; j_gene: TRBJ1-6; abundance: -; CDR3nt: TGTGCCAGTAGTCCGGGAATGAAAAATTCACCCCTCCACTTT; CDR3aa: CASSPGMKNSPLHF
v_gene: TRBV18; d_gene: -; j_gene: TRBJ1-3; abundance: once; CDR3nt: TGTGCCAGCTCACTGGACCTCTCAGGAGGAAACACCATATATTTT; CDR3aa: CASSLDLSGGNTIYF
v_gene: TRBV7-9; d_gene: TRBD1; j_gene: TRBJ1-1; abundance: -; CDR3nt: TGTGCCAGCAGCTTAAAGGGACAGATGAACACTGAAGCTTTCTTT; CDR3aa: CASSLKGQMNTEAFF
v_gene: TRBV6-5; d_gene: TRBD1; j_gene: TRBJ1-2; abundance: -; CDR3nt: TGTGCCAGCAGTTACTCCGGGACAGGGACTTATGGCTACACCTTC; CDR3aa: CASSYSGTGTYGYTF
v_gene: TRBV19; d_gene: TRBD2; j_gene: TRBJ2-1; abundance: -; CDR3nt: TGTGCCAGTAGCCCCCCGGGGGGGTCCTACAATGAGCAGTTCTTC; CDR3aa: CASSPPGGSYNEQFF
v_gene: TRBV18; d_gene: TRBD1; j_gene: TRBJ1-1; abundance: -; CDR3nt: TGTGCCAGCTCACTGCGGACAGGGGAAGCGAACACTGAAGCTTTCTTT; CDR3aa: CASSLRTGEANTEAFF
v_gene: TRBV6-1; d_gene: TRBD1; j_gene: TRBJ2-2; abundance: -; CDR3nt: TGTGCCACTTCGCCGGGACAGGGTAACACCGGGGAGCTGTTTTTT; CDR3aa: CATSPGQGNTGELFF
v_gene: TRBV27; d_gene: TRBD2; j_gene: TRBJ2-1; abundance: -; CDR3nt: TGTGCCAGCAGGGGAAGCGGGGGCTTTTTGGATGAGCAGTTCTTC; CDR3aa: CASRGSGGFLDEQFF
v_gene: TRBV5-4; d_gene: -; j_gene: TRBJ1-5; abundance: -; CDR3nt: TGTGCCAGCAGCTTGGCCTGGAAATATAGCAATCAGCCCCAGCATTTT; CDR3aa: CASSLAWKYSNQPQHF
v_gene: TRBV4-2; d_gene: TRBD2; j_gene: TRBJ2-7; abundance: -; CDR3nt: TGTGCCAGCAGCCAATCTAGCGGGGGGGTCTTGTACGAGCAGTACTTC; CDR3aa: CASSQSSGGVLYEQYF
v_gene: TRBV10-3; d_gene: -; j_gene: TRBJ1-2; abundance: -; CDR3nt: TGTGCCATCAGTCTTCCAGGGCACGGCTACACCTTC; CDR3aa: CAISLPGHGYTF
v_gene: TRBV10-2; d_gene: -; j_gene: TRBJ2-7; abundance: once; CDR3nt: TGCGCCAGCAGCCGGACACCCGTCTCCTACGAGCAGTACTTC; CDR3aa: CASSRTPVSYEQYF
v_gene: TRBV5-4; d_gene: -; j_gene: TRBJ1-2; abundance: -; CDR3nt: TGTGCCAGCAGCTCTCGGACAGCGATTAACTATGGCTACACCTTC; CDR3aa: CASSSRTAINYGYTF
v_gene: TRBV9; d_gene: TRBD2; j_gene: TRBJ2-2; abundance: -; CDR3nt: TGTGCCAGCAGCGTGACTAGCTTTTCCGTAAACACCGGGGAGCTGTTTTTT; CDR3aa: CASSVTSFSVNTGELFF
v_gene: TRBV5-1; d_gene: TRBD1; j_gene: TRBJ2-5; abundance: -; CDR3nt: TGCGCCAGCACCAAATCGGGACAGAACCAAGAGACCCAGTACTTC; CDR3aa: CASTKSGQNQETQYF
v_gene: TRBV19; d_gene: -; j_gene: TRBJ2-7; abundance: once; CDR3nt: TGTGCCAGTAGGAAGGGGCCTGGCTCCTACGAGCAGTACTTC; CDR3aa: CASRKGPGSYEQYF
v_gene: TRBV6-6; d_gene: -; j_gene: TRBJ2-1; abundance: -; CDR3nt: TGTGCCAGCAGTTCGGGGGAAAGGAGTTCCTACAATGAGCAGTTCTTC; CDR3aa: CASSSGERSSYNEQFF
v_gene: TRBV28; d_gene: TRBD1; j_gene: TRBJ1-1; abundance: -; CDR3nt: TGTGCCAGCACCCCCAGGGGGCGCGGGACTGAAGCTTTCTTT; CDR3aa: CASTPRGRGTEAFF
v_gene: TRBV28; d_gene: -; j_gene: TRBJ1-5; abundance: -; CDR3nt: TGTGCCAGCAGTTTTCGGGGAAATAGCAATCAGCCCCAGCATTTT; CDR3aa: CASSFRGNSNQPQHF
v_gene: TRBV27; d_gene: -; j_gene: TRBJ1-1; abundance: once; CDR3nt: TGTGCCAGCAGTCCTCGAGCCGGCGCCGAGGGCACTGAAGCTTTCTTT; CDR3aa: CASSPRAGAEGTEAFF
v_gene: TRBV5-1; d_gene: TRBD2; j_gene: TRBJ2-3; abundance: -; CDR3nt: TGCGCCAGCAGCTTGGTACGACTAGCGGGACCCAGCACAGATACGCAGTATTTT; CDR3aa: CASSLVRLAGPSTDTQYF
v_gene: TRBV30; d_gene: TRBD1; j_gene: TRBJ2-1; abundance: -; CDR3nt: TGTGCCTGGAGTCGTAGGAACCGGGACAGGGGGATCAATGAGCAGTTCTTC; CDR3aa: CAWSRRNRDRGINEQFF
v_gene: TRBV2; d_gene: -; j_gene: TRBJ1-4; abundance: once; CDR3nt: TGTGCCAGCAGTGAGGAAAGGGTAGGGGAAAAACTGTTTTTT; CDR3aa: CASSEERVGEKLFF
v_gene: TRBV27; d_gene: -; j_gene: TRBJ2-2; abundance: -; CDR3nt: TGTGCCAGCAGTCCCCTAGCCGTGGGCACCGGGGAGCTGTTTTTT; CDR3aa: CASSPLAVGTGELFF
v_gene: TRBV15; d_gene: -; j_gene: TRBJ2-1; abundance: -; CDR3nt: TGTGCCACCAGCAAGGACGGGAACAATGAGCAGTTCTTC; CDR3aa: CATSKDGNNEQFF
v_gene: TRBV28; d_gene: -; j_gene: TRBJ2-7; abundance: -; CDR3nt: TGTGCCAGCAGTTTCCGGACGGAGCAGTACTTC; CDR3aa: CASSFRTEQYF
v_gene: TRBV19; d_gene: TRBD1; j_gene: TRBJ2-1; abundance: -; CDR3nt: TGTGCCAGTATCGACAGGGGGAGCTACAATGAGCAGTTCTTC; CDR3aa: CASIDRGSYNEQFF